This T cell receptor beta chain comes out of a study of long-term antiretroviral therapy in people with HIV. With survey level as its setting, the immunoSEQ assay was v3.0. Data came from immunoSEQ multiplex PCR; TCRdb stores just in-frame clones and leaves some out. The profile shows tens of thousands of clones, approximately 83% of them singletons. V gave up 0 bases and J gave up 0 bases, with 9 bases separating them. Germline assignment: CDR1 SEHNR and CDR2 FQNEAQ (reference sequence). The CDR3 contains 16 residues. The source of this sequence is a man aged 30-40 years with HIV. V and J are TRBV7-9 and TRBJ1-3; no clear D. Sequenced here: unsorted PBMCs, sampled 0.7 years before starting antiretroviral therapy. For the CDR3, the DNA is TGTGCCAGCAGCTTAGCGACGCAGAGCTCTGGAAACACCATATATTTT. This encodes CASSLATQSSGNTIYF.